This TCR beta chain was found in a study of T-cell reconstitution after alpha-beta-depleted transplantation in children. The CDR3 totals 15 residues. The germline V gene encodes CDR1 DFQATT and CDR2 SNEGSKA (reference sequence). With 7 bases clipped from V and 0 bases from J, the junction kept 9 bases outside the gene matches. Unique molecular identifiers were incorporated into the prepared TCRbeta library. TCRdb ran MiXCR on the PCR reads and lists one entry per CDR3 protein. Of around 410,000 distinct CDR3 sequences listed, about a tenth are singletons. The input for sequencing was PBMCs from the stem cell graft donor, taken from the stem cell graft. The receptor comes from a human donor who donated a stem cell graft to a child with acute myeloid leukemia. The chain uses TRBV20-1 and TRBJ1-2; 9 bases align to TRBD1. CDR3 loop: CSGRQGGAANYGYTF. In nucleotides, the CDR3 is TGCAGTGGTCGACAGGGGGGCGCAGCTAACTATGGCTACACCTTC.